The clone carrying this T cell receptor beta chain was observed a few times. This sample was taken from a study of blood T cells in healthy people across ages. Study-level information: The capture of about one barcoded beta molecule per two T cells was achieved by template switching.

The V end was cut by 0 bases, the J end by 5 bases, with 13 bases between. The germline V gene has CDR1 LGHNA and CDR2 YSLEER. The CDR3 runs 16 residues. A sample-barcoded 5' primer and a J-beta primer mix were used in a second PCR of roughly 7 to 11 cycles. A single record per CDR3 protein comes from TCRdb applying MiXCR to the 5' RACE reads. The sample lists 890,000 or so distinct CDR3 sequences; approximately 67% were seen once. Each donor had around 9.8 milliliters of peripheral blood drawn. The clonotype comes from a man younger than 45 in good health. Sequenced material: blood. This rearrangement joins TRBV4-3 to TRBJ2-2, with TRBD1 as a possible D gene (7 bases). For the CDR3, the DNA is TGCGCCAGCAGCCAAGATGGTCCAGGGGGGACCGGGGAGCTGTTTTTT. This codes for CASSQDGPGGTGELFF.